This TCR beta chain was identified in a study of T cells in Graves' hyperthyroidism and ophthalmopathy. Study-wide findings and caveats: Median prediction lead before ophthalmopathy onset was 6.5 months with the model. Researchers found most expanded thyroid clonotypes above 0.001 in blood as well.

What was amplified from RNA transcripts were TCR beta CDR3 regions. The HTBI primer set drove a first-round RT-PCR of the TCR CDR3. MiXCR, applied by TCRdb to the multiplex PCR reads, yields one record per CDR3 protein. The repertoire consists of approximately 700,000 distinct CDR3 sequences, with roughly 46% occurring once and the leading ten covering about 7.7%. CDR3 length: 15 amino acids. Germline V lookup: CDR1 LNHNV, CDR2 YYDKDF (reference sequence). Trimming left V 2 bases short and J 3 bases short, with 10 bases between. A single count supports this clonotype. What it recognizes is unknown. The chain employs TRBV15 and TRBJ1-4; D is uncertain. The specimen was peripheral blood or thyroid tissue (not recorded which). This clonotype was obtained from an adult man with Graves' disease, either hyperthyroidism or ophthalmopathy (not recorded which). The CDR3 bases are TGTGCCACCAGCAGATCGGGGAGCCCTAATGAAAAACTGTTTTTT. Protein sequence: CATSRSGSPNEKLFF. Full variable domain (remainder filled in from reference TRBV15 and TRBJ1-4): DAMVIQNPRYQVTQFGKPVTLSCSQTLNHNVMYWYQQKSSQAPKLLFHYYDKDFNNEADTPDNFQSRRPNTSFCFLDIRSPGLGDTAMYLCATSRSGSPNEKLFFGSGTQLSVL.